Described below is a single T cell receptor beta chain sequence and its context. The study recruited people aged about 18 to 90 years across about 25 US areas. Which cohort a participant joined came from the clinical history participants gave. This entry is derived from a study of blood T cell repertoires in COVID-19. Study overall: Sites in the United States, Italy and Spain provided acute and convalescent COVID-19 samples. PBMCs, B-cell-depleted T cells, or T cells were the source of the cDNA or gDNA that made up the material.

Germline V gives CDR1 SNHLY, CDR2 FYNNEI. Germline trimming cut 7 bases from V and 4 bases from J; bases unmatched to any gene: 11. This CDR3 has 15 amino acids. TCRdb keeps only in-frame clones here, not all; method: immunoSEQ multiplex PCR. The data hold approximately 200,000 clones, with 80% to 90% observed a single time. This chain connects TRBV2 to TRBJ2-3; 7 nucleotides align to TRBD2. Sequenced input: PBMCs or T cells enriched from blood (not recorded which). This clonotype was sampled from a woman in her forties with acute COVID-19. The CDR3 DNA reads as TGTGCCAGCATTGGGACTACCTTCTTGGCAGATACGCAGTATTTT. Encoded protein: CASIGTTFLADTQYF. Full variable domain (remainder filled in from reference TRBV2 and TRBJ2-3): EPEVTQTPSHQVTQMGQEVILRCVPISNHLYFYWYRQILGQKVEFLVSFYNNEISEKSEIFDDQFSVERPDGSNFTLKIRSTKLEDSAMYFCASIGTTFLADTQYFGPGTRLTVL.